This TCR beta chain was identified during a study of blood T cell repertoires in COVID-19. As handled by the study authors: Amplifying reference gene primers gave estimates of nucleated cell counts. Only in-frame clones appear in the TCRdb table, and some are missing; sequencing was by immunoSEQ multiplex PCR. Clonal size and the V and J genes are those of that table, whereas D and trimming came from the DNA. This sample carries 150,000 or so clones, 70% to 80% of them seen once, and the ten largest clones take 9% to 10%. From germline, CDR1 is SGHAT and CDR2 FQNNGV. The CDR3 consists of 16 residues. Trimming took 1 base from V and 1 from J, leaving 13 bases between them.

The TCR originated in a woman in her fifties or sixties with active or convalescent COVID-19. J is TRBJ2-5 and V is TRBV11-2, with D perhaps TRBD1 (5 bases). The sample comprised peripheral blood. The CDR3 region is CASSLGAQGSQETQYF. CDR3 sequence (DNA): TGTGCCAGCAGCTTAGGGGCCCAGGGCTCCCAAGAGACCCAGTACTTC.